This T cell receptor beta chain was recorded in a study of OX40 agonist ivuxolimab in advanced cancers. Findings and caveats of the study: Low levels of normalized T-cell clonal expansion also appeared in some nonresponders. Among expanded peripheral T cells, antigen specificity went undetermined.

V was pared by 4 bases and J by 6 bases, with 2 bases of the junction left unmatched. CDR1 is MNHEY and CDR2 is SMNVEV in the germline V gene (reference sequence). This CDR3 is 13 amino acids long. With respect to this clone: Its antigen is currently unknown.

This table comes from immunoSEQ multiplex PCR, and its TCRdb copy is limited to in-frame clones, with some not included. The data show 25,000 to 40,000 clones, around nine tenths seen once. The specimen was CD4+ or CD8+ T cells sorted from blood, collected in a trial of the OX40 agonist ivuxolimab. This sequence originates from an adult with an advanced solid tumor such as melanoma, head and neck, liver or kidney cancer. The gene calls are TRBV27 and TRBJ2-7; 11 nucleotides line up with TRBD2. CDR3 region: CASSSGLAVEQYF. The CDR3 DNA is TGTGCCAGCAGTTCGGGACTAGCGGTCGAGCAGTACTTC.